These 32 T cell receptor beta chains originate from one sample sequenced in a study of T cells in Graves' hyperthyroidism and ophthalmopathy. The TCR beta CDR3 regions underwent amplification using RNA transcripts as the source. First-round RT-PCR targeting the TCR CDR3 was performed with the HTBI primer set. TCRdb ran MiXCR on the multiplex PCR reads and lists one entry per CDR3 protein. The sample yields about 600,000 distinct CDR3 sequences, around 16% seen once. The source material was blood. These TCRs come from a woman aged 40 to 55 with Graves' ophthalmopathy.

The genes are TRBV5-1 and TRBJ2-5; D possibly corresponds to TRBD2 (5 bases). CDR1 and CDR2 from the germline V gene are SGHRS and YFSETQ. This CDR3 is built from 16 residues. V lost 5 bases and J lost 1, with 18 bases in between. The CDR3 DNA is TGCGCCAGCAGGCGCGGCTTCCAAGGAGGCCAAGAGACCCAGTACTTC. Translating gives CASRRGFQGGQETQYF. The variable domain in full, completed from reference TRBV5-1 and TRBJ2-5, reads KAGVTQTPRYLIKTRGQQVTLSCSPISGHRSVSWYQQTPGQGLQFLFEYFSETQRNKGNFPGRFSGRQFSNSRSEMNVSTLELGDSALYLCASRRGFQGGQETQYFGPGTRLLVL.

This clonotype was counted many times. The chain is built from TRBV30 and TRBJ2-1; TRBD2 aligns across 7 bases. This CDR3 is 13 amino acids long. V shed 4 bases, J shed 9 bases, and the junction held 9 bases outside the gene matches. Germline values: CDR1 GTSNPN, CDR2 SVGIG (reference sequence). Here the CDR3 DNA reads TGTGCCTGGAATACCGGGACTATCGTTGAGCAGTTCTTC. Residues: CAWNTGTIVEQFF.

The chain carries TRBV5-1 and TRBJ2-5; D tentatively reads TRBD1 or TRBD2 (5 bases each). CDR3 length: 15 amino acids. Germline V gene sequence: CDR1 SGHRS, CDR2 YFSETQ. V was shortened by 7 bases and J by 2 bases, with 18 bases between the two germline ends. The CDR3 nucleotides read TGCGCCAGCCGTCACCCGGGACGGCCTCAAGAGACCCAGTACTTC. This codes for CASRHPGRPQETQYF.

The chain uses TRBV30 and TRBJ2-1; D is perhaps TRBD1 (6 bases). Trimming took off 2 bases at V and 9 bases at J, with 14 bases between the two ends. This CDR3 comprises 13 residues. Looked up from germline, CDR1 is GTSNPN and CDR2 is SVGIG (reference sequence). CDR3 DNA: TGTGCCTGGAGTCCCCGGACAGTAGGTGAGCAGTTCTTC. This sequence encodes CAWSPRTVGEQFF.

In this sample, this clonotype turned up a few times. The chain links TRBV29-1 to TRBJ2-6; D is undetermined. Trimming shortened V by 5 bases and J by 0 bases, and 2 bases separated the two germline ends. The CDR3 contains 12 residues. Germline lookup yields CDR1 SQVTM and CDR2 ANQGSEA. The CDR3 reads CSVNSGANVLTF. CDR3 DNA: TGCAGCGTTAACTCTGGGGCCAACGTCCTGACTTTC.

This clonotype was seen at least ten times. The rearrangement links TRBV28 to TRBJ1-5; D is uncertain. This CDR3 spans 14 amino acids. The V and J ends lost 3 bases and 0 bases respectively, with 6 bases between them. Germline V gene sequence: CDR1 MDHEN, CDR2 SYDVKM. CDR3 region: CASSLAYSNQPQHF. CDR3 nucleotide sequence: TGTGCCAGCAGTTTGGCGTATAGCAATCAGCCCCAGCATTTT.

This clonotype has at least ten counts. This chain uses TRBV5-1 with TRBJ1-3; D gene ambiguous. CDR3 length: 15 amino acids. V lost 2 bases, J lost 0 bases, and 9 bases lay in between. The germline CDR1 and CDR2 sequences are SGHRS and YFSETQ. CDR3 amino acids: CASSFGVLSGNTIYF. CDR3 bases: TGCGCCAGCAGCTTTGGGGTTCTCTCTGGAAACACCATATATTTT.

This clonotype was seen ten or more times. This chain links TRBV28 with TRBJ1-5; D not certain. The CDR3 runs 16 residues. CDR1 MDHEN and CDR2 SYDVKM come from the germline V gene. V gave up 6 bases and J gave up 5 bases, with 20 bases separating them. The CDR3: CASSLGRVGNHQPQHF. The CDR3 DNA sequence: TGTGCCAGCAGCCTCGGACGGGTGGGAAATCATCAGCCCCAGCATTTT.

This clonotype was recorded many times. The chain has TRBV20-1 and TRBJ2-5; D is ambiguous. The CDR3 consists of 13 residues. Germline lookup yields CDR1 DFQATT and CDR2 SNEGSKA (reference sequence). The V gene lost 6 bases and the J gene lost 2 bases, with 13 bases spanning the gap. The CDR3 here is CSAPVAVQETQYF. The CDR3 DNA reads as TGCAGTGCCCCGGTGGCGGTTCAAGAGACCCAGTACTTC.

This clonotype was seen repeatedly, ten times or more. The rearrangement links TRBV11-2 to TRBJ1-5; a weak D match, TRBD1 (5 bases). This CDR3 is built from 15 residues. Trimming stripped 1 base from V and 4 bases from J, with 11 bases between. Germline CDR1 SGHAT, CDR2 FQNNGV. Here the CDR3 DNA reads TGTGCCAGCAGCTTAGCCGCAGGGACTAATCAGCCCCAGCATTTT. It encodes CASSLAAGTNQPQHF.

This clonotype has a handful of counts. The CDR3 protein is CASSLANSGGAGPRQFF. The CDR3 nucleotides are TGCGCCAGCAGCTTGGCAAATAGCGGGGGGGCCGGCCCCCGTCAGTTCTTC. This sequence joins TRBV5-1 and TRBJ2-1; 11 positions agree with TRBD2. Germline values: CDR1 SGHRS, CDR2 YFSETQ. J was trimmed by 13 bases and V by 0 bases; bases with no gene match: 15. CDR3 length: 17 residues.

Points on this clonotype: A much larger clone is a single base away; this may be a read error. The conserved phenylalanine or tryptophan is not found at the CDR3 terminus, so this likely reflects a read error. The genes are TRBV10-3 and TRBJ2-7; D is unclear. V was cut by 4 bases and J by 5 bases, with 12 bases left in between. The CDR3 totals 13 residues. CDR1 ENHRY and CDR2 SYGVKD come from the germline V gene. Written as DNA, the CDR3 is TGTGCCATCAGTGTGCTCCCCGGTGACGAGCAGTACCTC. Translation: CAISVLPGDEQYL.

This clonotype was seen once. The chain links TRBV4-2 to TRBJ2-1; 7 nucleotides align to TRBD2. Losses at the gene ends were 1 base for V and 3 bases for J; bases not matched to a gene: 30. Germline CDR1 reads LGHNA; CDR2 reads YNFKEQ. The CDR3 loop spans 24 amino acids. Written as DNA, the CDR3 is TGTGCCAGCAGCCAAGGGGTCCCTTTCGGGCGCGGCGGGAGAAAAACGATCTACTACAATGAGCAGTTCTTC. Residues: CASSQGVPFGRGGRKTIYYNEQFF.

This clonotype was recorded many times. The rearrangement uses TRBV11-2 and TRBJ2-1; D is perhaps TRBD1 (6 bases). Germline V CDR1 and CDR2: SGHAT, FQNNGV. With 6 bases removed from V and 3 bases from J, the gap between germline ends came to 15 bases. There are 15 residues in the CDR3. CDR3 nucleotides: TGTGCCAGCAGGACAATCGGGACATTCTACAATGAGCAGTTCTTC. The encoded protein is CASRTIGTFYNEQFF.

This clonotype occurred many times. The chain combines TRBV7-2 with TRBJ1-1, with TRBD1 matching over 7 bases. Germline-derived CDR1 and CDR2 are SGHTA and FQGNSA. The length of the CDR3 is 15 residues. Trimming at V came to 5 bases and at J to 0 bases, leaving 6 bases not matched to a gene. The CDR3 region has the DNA TGTGCCAGCAGCCTACAGGGGACCGTGAACACTGAAGCTTTCTTT. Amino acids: CASSLQGTVNTEAFF.

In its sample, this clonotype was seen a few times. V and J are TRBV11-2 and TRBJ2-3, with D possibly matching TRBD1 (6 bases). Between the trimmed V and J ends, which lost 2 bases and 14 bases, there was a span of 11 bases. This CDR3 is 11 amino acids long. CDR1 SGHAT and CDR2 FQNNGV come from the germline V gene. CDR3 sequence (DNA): TGTGCCAGCAGCTTAAGGGGACACCCGTATTTT. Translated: CASSLRGHPYF.

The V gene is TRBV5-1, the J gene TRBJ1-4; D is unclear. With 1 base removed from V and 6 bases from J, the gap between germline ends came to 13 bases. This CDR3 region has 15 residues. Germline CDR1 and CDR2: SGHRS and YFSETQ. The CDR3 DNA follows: TGCGCCAGCAGCTTGCAAGCTGTGCAGGATGAAAAACTGTTTTTT. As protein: CASSLQAVQDEKLFF.

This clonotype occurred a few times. CDR3 residues: CSATGFPDTQYF. CDR3 nucleotides: TGCAGTGCTACAGGGTTTCCAGATACGCAGTATTTT. The rearrangement joins TRBV20-1 to TRBJ2-3; possible D gene TRBD1, 5 bases. The CDR3 runs 12 residues. Trimming pared 4 bases from V and 4 bases from J, leaving 9 bases between. Germline values: CDR1 DFQATT, CDR2 SNEGSKA (reference sequence).

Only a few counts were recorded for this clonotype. The CDR3 sequence: CASSHRGLADYNEQFF. The CDR3 DNA sequence: TGCGCCAGCAGCCATAGAGGGCTAGCGGATTACAATGAGCAGTTCTTC. This chain connects TRBV4-1 to TRBJ2-1; 7 positions agree with TRBD2. CDR1 is MGHRA and CDR2 is YSYEKL in the germline V gene. CDR3 length: 16 amino acids. Trimming took 3 bases from V and 4 from J; bases not matched to a gene: 9.

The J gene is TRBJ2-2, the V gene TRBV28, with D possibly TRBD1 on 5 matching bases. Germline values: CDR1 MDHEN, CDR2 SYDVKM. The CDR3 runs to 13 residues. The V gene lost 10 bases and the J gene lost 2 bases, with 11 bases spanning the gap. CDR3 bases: TGTGCCATCCAGGGTTATAACACCGGGGAGCTGTTTTTT. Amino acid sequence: CAIQGYNTGELFF.

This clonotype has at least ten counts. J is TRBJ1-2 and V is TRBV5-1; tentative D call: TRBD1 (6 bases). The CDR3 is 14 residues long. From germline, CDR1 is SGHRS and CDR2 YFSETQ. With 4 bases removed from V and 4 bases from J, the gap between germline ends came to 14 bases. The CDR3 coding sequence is TGCGCCAGCAGCCCTAACGGAGGGGGCTATGGCTACACCTTC. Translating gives CASSPNGGGYGYTF.

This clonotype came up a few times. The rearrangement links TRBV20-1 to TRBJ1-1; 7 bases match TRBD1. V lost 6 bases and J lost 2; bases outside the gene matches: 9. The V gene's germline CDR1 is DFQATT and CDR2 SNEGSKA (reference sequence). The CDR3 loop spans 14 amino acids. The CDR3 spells CSAPRDRRNTEAFF. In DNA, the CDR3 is TGCAGTGCCCCGCGGGACAGAAGAAACACTGAAGCTTTCTTT.

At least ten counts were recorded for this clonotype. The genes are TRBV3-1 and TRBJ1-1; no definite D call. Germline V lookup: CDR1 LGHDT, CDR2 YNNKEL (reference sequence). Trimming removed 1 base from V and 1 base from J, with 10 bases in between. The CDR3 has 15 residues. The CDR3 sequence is CASSQGSTGNTEAFF. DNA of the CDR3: TGTGCCAGCAGCCAAGGGAGCACTGGGAACACTGAAGCTTTCTTT.

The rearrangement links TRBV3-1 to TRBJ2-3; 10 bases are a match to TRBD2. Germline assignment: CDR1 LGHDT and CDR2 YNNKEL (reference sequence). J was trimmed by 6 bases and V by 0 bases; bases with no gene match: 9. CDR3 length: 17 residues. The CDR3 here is CASSQDAAGGPGDTQYF. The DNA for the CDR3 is TGTGCCAGCAGCCAAGATGCAGCGGGAGGGCCGGGGGATACGCAGTATTTT.

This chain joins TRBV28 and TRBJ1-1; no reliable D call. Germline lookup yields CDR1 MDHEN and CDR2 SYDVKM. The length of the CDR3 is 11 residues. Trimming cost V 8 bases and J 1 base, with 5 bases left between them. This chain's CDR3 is CASGSNTEAFF. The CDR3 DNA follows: TGTGCCAGCGGGTCGAACACTGAAGCTTTCTTT.

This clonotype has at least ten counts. This CDR3 is CASQRQVQNTGELFF. The CDR3 DNA reads TGTGCCAGCCAACGACAGGTCCAGAACACCGGGGAGCTGTTTTTT. This chain connects TRBV2 to TRBJ2-2, with D possibly matching TRBD1 (6 bases). Between the trimmed V and J ends, which lost 8 bases and 1 base, there was a span of 14 bases. This CDR3 is 15 amino acids long. Germline V gene data show CDR1 as SNHLY and CDR2 as FYNNEI.

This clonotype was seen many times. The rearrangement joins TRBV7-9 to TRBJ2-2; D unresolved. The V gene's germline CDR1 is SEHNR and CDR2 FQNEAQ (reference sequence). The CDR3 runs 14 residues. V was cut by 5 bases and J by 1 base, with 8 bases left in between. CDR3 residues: CASSPEMNTGELFF. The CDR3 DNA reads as TGTGCCAGCAGCCCGGAGATGAACACCGGGGAGCTGTTTTTT.

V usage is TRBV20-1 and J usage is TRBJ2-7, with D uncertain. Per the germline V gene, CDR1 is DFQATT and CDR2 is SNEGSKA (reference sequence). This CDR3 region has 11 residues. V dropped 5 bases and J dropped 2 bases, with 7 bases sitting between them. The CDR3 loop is CSASTAYEQYF. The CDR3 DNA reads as TGCAGTGCTTCAACGGCCTACGAGCAGTACTTC.

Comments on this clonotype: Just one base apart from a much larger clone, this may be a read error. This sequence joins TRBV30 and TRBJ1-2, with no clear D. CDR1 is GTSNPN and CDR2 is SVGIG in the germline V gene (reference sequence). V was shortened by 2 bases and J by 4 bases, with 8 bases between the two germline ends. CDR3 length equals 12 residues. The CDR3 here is CAWSHIGYGYTF. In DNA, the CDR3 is TGTGCCTGGAGTCACATTGGCTATGGCTACACCTTC.

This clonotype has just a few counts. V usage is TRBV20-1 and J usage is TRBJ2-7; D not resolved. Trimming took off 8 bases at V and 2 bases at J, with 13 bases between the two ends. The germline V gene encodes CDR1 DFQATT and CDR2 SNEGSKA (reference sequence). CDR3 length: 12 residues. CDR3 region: CSILDRAYEQYF. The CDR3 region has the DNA TGCAGTATTCTTGACCGGGCCTACGAGCAGTACTTC.

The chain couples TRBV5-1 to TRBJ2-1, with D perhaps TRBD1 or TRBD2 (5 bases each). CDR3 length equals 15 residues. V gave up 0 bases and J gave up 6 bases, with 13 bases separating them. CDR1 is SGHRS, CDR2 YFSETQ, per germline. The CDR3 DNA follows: TGCGCCAGCAGCTTGGGAACGGGACCCTTCAATGAGCAGTTCTTC. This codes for CASSLGTGPFNEQFF.

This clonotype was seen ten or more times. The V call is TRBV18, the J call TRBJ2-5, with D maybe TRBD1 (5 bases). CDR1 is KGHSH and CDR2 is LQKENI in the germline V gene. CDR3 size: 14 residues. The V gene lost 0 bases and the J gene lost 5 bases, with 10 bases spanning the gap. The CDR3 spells CASSPPAGFETQYF. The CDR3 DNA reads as TGTGCCAGCTCACCACCGGCAGGGTTTGAGACCCAGTACTTC.